There are a few counts of the clone carrying this T cell receptor (beta chain). Its specificity is not known. PCR was performed using 60 Vbeta and 13 Jbeta primers. Clones were read by immunoSEQ multiplex PCR, and TCRdb kept only the in-frame ones, dropping some. Of roughly 59,000 clones detected, approximately 74% appear once; the ten largest clones hold under 20%. CDR1 MNHNS and CDR2 SASEGT come from the germline V gene. V was clipped by 4 bases and J by 2 bases; unmatched bases: 4. The CDR3 extends over 15 amino acids. This sample stems from a study of cytomegalovirus exposure and HLA in healthy donors. Across the study: There were some 120 million unique TCR beta sequences, drawn from roughly 200 million T cells, in an earlier analysis. Overall study results and limits: It was taken for granted in presence/absence analyses that sequencing depth across donors was roughly uniform. Researchers counted roughly 160 TCR beta chains as cytomegalovirus-associated.

This sequence originates from a man aged 35-49 years in good health and CMV-seropositive. The chain links TRBV6-1 to TRBJ1-5; the match to TRBD1 covers 8 bases. The sample comprised PBMCs. This CDR3 reads CASSAMTGGNQPQHF. CDR3 sequence (DNA): TGTGCCAGCAGTGCTATGACAGGGGGCAATCAGCCCCAGCATTTT.